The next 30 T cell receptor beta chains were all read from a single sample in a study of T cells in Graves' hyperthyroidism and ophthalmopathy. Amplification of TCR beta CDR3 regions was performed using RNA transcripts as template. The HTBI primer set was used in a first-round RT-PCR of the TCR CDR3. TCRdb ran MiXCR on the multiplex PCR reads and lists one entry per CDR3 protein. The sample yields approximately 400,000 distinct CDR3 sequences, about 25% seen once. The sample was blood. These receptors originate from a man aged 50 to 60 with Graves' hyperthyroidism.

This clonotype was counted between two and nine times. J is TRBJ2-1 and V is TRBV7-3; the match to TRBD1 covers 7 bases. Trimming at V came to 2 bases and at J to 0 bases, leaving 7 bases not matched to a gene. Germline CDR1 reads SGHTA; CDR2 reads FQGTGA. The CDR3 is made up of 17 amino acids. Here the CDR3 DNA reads TGTGCCAGCAGCTTATTAGGACAGGCAAGCTCCTACAATGAGCAGTTCTTC. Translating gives CASSLLGQASSYNEQFF.

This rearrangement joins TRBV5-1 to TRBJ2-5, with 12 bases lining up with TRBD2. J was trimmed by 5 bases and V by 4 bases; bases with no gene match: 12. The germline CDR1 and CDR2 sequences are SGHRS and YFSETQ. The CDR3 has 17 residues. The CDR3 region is CASSPSTSGGRIETQYF. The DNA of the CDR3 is TGCGCCAGCAGCCCTTCGACTAGCGGGGGTAGAATTGAGACCCAGTACTTC.

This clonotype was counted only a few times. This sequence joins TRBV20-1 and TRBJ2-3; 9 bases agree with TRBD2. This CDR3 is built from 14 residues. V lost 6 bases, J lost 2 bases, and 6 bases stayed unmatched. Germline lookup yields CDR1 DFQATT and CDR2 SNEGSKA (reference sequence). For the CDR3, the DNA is TGCAGTGCCGTTAGCGGGAGATTCACAGATACGCAGTATTTT. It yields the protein CSAVSGRFTDTQYF.

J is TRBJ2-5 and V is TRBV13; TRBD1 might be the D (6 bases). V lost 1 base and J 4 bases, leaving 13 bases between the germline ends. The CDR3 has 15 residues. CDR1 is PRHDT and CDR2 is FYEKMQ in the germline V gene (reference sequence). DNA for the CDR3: TGTGCCAGCAGCTTAGTCCCGGACAGAGGAGAGACCCAGTACTTC. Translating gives CASSLVPDRGETQYF.

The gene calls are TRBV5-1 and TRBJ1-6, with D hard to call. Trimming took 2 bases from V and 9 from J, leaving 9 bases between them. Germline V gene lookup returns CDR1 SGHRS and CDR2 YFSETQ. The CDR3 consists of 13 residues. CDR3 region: CASSLESGSPLHF. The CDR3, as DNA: TGCGCCAGCAGCTTAGAGAGTGGTTCACCCCTCCACTTT.

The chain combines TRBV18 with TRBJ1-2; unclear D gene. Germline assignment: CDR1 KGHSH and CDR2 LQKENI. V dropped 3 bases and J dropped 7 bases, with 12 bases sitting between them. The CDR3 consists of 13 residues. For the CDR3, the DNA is TGTGCCAGCTCACCCAGAGAAGGAAGTGGCTACACCTTC. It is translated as CASSPREGSGYTF.

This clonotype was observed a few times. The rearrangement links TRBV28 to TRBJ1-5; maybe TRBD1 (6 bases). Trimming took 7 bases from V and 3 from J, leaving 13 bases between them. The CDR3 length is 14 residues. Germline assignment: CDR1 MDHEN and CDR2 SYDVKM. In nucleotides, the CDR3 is TGTGCCAGCATTGGGGGCGGCCCCAATCAGCCCCAGCATTTT. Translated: CASIGGGPNQPQHF.

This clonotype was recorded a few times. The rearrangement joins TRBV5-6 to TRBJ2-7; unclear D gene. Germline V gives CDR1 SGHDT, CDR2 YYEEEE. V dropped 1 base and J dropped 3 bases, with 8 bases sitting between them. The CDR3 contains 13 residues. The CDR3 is CASSLRRHYEQYF. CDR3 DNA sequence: TGTGCCAGCAGCTTGCGACGGCACTACGAGCAGTACTTC.

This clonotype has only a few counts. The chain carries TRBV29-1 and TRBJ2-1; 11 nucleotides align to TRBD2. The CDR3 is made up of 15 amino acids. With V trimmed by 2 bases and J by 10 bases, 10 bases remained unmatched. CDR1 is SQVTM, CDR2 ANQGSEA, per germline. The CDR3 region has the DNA TGCAGCGTTGAAAAAGGACTAGCGGGTCGCGGCGAGCAGTTCTTC. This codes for CSVEKGLAGRGEQFF.

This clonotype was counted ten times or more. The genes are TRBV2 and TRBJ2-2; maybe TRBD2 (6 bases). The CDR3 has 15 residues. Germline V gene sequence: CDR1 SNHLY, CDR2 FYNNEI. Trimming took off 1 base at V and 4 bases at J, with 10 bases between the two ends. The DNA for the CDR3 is TGTGCCAGCAGTGAAGGGCTAGCGCGCACCGGGGAGCTGTTTTTT. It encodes CASSEGLARTGELFF.

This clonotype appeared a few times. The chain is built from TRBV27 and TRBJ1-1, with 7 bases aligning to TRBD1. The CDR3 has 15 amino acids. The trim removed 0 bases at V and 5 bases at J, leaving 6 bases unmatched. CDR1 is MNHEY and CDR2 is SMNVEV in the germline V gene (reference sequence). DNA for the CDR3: TGTGCCAGCAGTTTATCGAACAGGGGCAGGACTGAAGCTTTCTTT. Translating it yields CASSLSNRGRTEAFF.

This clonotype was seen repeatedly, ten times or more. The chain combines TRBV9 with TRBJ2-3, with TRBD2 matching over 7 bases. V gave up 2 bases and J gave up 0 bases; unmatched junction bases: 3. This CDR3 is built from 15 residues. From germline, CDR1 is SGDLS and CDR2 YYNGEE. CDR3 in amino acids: CASSVSGTSTDTQYF. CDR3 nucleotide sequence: TGTGCCAGCAGCGTCAGCGGGACTAGCACAGATACGCAGTATTTT.

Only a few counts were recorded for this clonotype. CDR3 coding DNA: TGCAGTGCTGCGGACCCGACTAGCGGGAGTCCAGAGACCCAGTACTTC. Protein: CSAADPTSGSPETQYF. This chain links TRBV20-1 with TRBJ2-5, with 12 bases identical to TRBD2. The trim removed 5 bases at V and 4 bases at J, leaving 11 bases unmatched. The CDR3 runs to 16 residues. From germline, CDR1 is DFQATT and CDR2 SNEGSKA (reference sequence).

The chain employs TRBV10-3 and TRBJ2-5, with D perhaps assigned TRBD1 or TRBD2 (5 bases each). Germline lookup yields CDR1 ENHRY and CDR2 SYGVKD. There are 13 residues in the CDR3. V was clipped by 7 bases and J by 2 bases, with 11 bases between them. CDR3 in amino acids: CAIKSGTQETQYF. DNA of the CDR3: TGTGCCATCAAGTCCGGGACGCAAGAGACCCAGTACTTC.

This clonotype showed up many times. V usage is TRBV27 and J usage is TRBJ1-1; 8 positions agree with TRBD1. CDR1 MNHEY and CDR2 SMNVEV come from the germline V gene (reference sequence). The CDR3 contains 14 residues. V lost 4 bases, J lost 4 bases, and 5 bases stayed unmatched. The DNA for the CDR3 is TGTGCCAGCAGTTCAGGGGGCATAGGCACTGAAGCTTTCTTT. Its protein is CASSSGGIGTEAFF.

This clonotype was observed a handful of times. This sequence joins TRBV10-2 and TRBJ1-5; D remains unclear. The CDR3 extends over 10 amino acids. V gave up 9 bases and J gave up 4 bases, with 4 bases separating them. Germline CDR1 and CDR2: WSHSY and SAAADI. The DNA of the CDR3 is TGCGCCAGGAGTAATCAGCCCCAGCATTTT. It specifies CARSNQPQHF.

The CDR3, as DNA: TGTGCCAGCAGCCGGAACCCACAGGGGGCGCCGGGAAACACCATATATTTT. This codes for CASSRNPQGAPGNTIYF. The V and J genes are TRBV7-6 and TRBJ1-3, with 9 bases that match TRBD1. Germline trimming cut 5 bases from V and 4 bases from J; bases unmatched to any gene: 12. The germline V gene encodes CDR1 SGHVS and CDR2 FNYEAQ. The CDR3 has 17 amino acids.

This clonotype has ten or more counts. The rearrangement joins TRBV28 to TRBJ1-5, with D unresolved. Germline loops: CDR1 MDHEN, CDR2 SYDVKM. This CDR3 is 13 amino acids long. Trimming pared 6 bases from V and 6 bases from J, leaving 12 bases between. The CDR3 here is CASRTPGGQPQHF. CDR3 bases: TGTGCCAGCAGGACTCCCGGCGGTCAGCCCCAGCATTTT.

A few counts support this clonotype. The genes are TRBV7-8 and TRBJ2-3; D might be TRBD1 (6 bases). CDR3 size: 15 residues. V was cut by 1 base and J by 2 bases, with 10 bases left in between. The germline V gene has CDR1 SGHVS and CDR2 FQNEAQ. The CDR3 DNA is TGTGCCAGCAGCTTAGAAGGACAGCACACAGATACGCAGTATTTT. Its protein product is CASSLEGQHTDTQYF. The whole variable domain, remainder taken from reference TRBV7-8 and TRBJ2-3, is GAGVSQSPRYKVAKRGQDVALRCDPISGHVSLFWYQQALGQGPEFLTYFQNEAQLDKSGLPSDRFFAERPEGSVSTLKIQRTQQEDSAVYLCASSLEGQHTDTQYFGPGTRLTVL.

Here the CDR3 reads CASSTSGGPGTKNIQYF. The CDR3 DNA reads TGTGCCAGCAGTACCTCGGGTGGGCCGGGGACCAAAAACATTCAGTACTTC. The gene calls are TRBV6-1 and TRBJ2-4, with D possibly TRBD2 on 5 matching bases. Germline-derived CDR1 and CDR2 are MNHNS and SASEGT. The V gene lost 5 bases and the J gene lost 2 bases, with 19 bases spanning the gap. The CDR3 is made up of 17 amino acids.

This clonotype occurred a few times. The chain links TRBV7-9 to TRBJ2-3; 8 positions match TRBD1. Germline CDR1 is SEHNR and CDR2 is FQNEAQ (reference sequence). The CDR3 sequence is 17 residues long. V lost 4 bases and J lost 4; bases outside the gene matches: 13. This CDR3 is CASSSLQGVFGADTQYF. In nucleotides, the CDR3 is TGTGCCAGCAGCTCATTACAGGGGGTCTTTGGTGCAGATACGCAGTATTTT.

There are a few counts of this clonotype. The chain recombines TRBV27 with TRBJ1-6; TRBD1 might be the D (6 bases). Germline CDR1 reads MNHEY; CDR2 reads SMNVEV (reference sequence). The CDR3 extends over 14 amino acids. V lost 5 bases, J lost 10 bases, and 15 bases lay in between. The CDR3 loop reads CASSQTGSVSPLHF. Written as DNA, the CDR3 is TGTGCCAGCAGTCAAACAGGGTCCGTCTCACCCCTCCACTTT.

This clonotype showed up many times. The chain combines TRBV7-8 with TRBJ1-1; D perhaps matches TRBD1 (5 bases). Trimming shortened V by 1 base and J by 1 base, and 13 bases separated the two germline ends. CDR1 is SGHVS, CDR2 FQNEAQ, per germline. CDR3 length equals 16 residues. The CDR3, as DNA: TGTGCCAGCAGCTTAGACGGGGCCGTGAGGAACACTGAAGCTTTCTTT. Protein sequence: CASSLDGAVRNTEAFF.

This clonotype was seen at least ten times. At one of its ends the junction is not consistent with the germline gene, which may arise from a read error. The CDR3 DNA follows: TGTGCCAGCAGTTTGACAGGGTTGAACACTGAAGCTTTCTTT. It is translated as CASSLTGLNTEAFF. The chain combines TRBV5-1 with TRBJ1-1; TRBD1 matches 7 bases. CDR1 is SGHRS and CDR2 is YFSETQ in the germline V gene. This CDR3 spans 14 amino acids.

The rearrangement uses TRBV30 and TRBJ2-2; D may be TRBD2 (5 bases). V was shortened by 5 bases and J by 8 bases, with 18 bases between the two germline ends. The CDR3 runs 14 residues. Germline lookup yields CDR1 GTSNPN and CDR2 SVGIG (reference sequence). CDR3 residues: CAWAQSLGVGELFF. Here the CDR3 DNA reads TGTGCCTGGGCCCAGAGTCTCGGGGTGGGGGAGCTGTTTTTT.

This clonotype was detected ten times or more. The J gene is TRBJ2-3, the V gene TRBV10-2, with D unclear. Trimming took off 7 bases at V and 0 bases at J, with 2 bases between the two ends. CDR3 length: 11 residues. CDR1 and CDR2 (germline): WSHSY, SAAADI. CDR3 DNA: TGCGCCAGCACTAGCACAGATACGCAGTATTTT. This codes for CASTSTDTQYF.

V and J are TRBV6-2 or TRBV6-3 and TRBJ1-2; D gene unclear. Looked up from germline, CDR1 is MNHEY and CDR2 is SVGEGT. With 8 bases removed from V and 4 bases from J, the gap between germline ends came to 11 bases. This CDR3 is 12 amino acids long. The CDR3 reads CASAWVSYGYTF. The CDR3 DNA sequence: TGTGCCAGCGCGTGGGTTTCCTATGGCTACACCTTC.

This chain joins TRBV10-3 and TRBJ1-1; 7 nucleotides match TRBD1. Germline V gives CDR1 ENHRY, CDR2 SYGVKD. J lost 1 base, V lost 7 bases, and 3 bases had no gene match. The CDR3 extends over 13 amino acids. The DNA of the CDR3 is TGTGCCATCACTCGACAGGGGAACACTGAAGCTTTCTTT. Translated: CAITRQGNTEAFF.

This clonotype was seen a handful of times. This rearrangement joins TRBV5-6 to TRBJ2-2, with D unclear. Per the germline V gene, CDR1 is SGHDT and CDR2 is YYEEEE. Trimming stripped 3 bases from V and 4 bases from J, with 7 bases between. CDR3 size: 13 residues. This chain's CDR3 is CASSSSFTGELFF. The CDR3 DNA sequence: TGTGCCAGCAGCTCCAGTTTCACCGGGGAGCTGTTTTTT.

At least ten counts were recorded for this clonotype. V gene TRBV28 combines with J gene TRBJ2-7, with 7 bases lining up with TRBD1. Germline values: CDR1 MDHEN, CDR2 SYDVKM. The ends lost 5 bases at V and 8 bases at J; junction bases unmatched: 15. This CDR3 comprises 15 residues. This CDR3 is CASSRTDREWVQQYF. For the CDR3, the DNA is TGTGCCAGCAGTCGAACCGACAGGGAATGGGTTCAGCAGTACTTC.